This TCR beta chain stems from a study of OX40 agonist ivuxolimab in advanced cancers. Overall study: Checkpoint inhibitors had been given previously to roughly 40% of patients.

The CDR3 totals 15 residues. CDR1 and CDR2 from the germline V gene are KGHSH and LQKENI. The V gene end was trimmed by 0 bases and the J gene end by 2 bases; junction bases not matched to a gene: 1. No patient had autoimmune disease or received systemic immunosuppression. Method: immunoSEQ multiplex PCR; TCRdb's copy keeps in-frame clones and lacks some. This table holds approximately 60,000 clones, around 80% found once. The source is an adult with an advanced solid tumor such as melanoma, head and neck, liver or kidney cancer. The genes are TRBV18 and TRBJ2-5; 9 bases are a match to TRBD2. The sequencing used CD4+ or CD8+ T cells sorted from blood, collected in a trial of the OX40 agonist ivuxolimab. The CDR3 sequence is CASSPPAGGQETQYF. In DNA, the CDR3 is TGTGCCAGCTCACCACCGGCGGGGGGGCAAGAGACCCAGTACTTC.